The present T cell receptor beta chain was sequenced within a study of T cell responses to AZD1222 COVID-19 vaccine. A word on this clone: What it binds is unknown.

CDR3 length: 13 residues. Trimming removed 0 bases at V and 11 bases at J, with 13 bases between. Germline loops: CDR1 LGHNA, CDR2 YSLEER. The assay was immunoSEQ multiplex PCR, and TCRdb's table has in-frame clones only and misses some. The table includes 65,000 to 75,000 clones, around 84% detected once. Study-wide results and caveats: Just six AZD1222 recipients tested seropositive at baseline. Two AZD1222 administrations were followed by greater Spike-specific TCR breadth and depth. The donors showed a predominance of white British ancestry and of females, with possible underestimation of clonal diversity.

This sequence joins TRBV4-3 and TRBJ1-1; D unclear. This clonotype originated in an adult in good health. Specimen: peripheral blood, collected on day 0 of AZD1222 vaccination. The CDR3 DNA follows: TGCGCCAGCAGCCAAGATCGAGAAAGGAGGGCTTTCTTT. It specifies CASSQDRERRAFF.